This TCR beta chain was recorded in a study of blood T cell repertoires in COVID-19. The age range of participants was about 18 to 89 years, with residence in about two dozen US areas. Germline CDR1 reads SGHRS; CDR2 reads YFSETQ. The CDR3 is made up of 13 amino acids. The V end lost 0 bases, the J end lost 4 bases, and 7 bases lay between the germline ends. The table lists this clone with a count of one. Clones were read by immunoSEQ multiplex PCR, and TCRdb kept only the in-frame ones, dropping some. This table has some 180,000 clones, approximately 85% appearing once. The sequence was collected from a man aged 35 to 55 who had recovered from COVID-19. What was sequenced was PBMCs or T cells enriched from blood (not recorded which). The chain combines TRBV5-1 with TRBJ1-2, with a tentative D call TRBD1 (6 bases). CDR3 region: CASSLGTAYGYTF. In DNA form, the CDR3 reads TGCGCCAGCAGCTTGGGGACAGCCTATGGCTACACCTTC.